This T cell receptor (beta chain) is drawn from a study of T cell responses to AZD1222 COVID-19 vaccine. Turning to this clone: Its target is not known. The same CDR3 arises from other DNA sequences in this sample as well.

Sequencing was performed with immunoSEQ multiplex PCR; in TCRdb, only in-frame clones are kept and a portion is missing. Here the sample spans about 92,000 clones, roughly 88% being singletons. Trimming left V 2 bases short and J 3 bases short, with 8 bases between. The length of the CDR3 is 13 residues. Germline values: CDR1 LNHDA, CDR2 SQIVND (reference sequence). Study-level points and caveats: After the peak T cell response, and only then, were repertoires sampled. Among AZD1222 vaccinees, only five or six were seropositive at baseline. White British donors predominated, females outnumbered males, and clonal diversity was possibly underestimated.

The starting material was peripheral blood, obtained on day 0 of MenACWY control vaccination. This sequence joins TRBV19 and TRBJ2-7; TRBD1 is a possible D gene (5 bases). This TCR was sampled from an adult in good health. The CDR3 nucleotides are TGTGCCAGTAGTATAAGGCAGGGCTACGAGCAGTACTTC. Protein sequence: CASSIRQGYEQYF.